This T cell receptor beta chain was recorded in a study of cytomegalovirus exposure and HLA in healthy donors. Study results and caveats: Clusters of TCRs from the first cohort tended to co-occur in the 100 to 150 validation repertoires (as a later analysis found).

Generated by immunoSEQ multiplex PCR, the TCRdb table keeps only in-frame clones and is missing some. The repertoire holds about 38,000 clones, with just under 95% as singletons. A remark on this clone: Its antigen is unknown.

The receptor was isolated from a man younger than 35 in good health and CMV-seronegative. The sample taken for sequencing was PBMCs.

CDR3 sequence (DNA): TGTGCCTGGAGGACTAGCGGGGTCACTTACATTCAGTACTTC. Translated: CAWRTSGVTYIQYF. V usage is TRBV30 and J usage is TRBJ2-4; TRBD2 matches at 11 bases. The CDR3 sequence is 14 residues long. The junction had 6 bases not matched to a gene; V was cut back by 3 bases and J by 8 bases. The germline V gene encodes CDR1 GTSNPN and CDR2 SVGIG (reference sequence).